The next 15 T cell receptor beta chains were all read from a single sample in a study of TIL therapy for anti-PD-1-resistant metastatic lung cancer. Time point specified: pre-treatment sample, taken before nivolumab and TIL therapy. This was the immunoSEQ v3 assay. The table came from immunoSEQ multiplex PCR; TCRdb's copy has only in-frame clones and leaves some out. This sample has approximately 47,000 clones, with 80% to 90% found just once. This specimen consisted of blood, obtained at baseline. The receptors derive from a person aged 25 to 85 with non-small cell lung cancer.

The chain employs TRBV6-6 and TRBJ2-1; no firm D call. The CDR3 consists of 12 residues. The V end was cut by 0 bases, the J end by 6 bases, with 3 bases between. The germline CDR1 and CDR2 sequences are MNHNY and SVGAGI (reference sequence). Here the CDR3 DNA reads TGTGCCAGCAGTTACTCCCCCAATGAGCAGTTCTTC. Translating gives CASSYSPNEQFF.

In this sample, this clone turned up once. The chain links TRBV3-1 (or the pseudogene TRBV3-2) to TRBJ2-7; 8 bases fit TRBD2. The germline V gene has CDR1 LGHDT and CDR2 YNNKEL (reference sequence). Trimming cost V 1 base and J 2 bases; bases outside gene matches: 4. There are 15 residues in the CDR3. CDR3 protein: CASSQVSGGPYEQYF. CDR3 DNA: TGTGCCAGCAGCCAAGTGAGCGGGGGACCCTACGAGCAGTACTTC.

V usage is TRBV19 and J usage is TRBJ2-6; possibly TRBD1 for D (6 bases). Trimming removed 6 bases at V and 2 bases at J, with 11 bases between. The V gene's germline CDR1 is LNHDA and CDR2 SQIVND (reference sequence). The CDR3 extends over 15 amino acids. In DNA form, the CDR3 reads TGTGCCAGTAGCCTAACAGGGACTGGGGCCAACGTCCTGACTTTC. Translating it yields CASSLTGTGANVLTF.

The chain combines TRBV5-6 with TRBJ2-7; 11 positions agree with TRBD1. The V gene end was trimmed by 1 base and the J gene end by 6 bases; junction bases not matched to a gene: 3. Germline values: CDR1 SGHDT, CDR2 YYEEEE. This CDR3 contains 14 residues. The CDR3 spells CASSLTGTGGEQYF. The CDR3 DNA reads TGTGCCAGCAGCTTGACCGGGACAGGGGGCGAGCAGTACTTC.

This chain uses TRBV6-1 with TRBJ2-3, with TRBD1 identical over 12 bases. The CDR3 is made up of 16 amino acids. V was clipped by 2 bases and J by 5 bases; unmatched bases: 5. In germline, CDR1 is MNHNS, CDR2 SASEGT. The CDR3 here is CASSELGQGAKDTQYF. The CDR3 nucleotides read TGTGCCAGCAGTGAATTGGGACAGGGGGCGAAAGATACGCAGTATTTT.

The chain employs TRBV12-3 or TRBV12-4 and TRBJ1-6, with no clear D. The CDR3 covers 13 residues. Trimming removed 3 bases from V and 7 bases from J, with 7 bases in between. The CDR3 sequence is CASSFGRNSPLHF. CDR3 in DNA: TGTGCCAGCAGTTTCGGCAGAAATTCACCCCTCCACTTT.

The rearrangement links TRBV6-6 to TRBJ2-7; TRBD2 might be the D (7 bases). The germline V gene encodes CDR1 MNHNY and CDR2 SVGAGI (reference sequence). The CDR3 loop spans 14 amino acids. V was trimmed by 6 bases and J by 4 bases, leaving 16 bases between them. In nucleotides, the CDR3 is TGTGCCAGCAGCCTTGGGGGGGCTGGATACGAGCAGTACTTC. As protein: CASSLGGAGYEQYF.

This rearrangement joins TRBV18 to TRBJ1-1; weak D call: TRBD1 (6 bases). Germline CDR1 and CDR2: KGHSH and LQKENI. Trimming took off 5 bases at V and 5 bases at J, with 12 bases between the two ends. CDR3 length equals 13 residues. The CDR3 nucleotides read TGTGCCAGCTCAGCAGGGGAAATGACTGAAGCTTTCTTT. It encodes CASSAGEMTEAFF. Full variable domain (remainder filled in from reference TRBV18 and TRBJ1-1): NAGVMQNPRHLVRRRGQEARLRCSPMKGHSHVYWYRQLPEEGLKFMVYLQKENIIDESGMPKERFSAEFPKEGPSILRIQQVVRGDSAAYFCASSAGEMTEAFFGQGTRLTVV.

V is TRBV12-5 and J is TRBJ2-3; 8 bases align to TRBD2. There are 17 residues in the CDR3. Germline CDR1 LGHNT, CDR2 FRNRAP. J lost 3 bases, V lost 0 bases, and 8 bases had no gene match. The chain's CDR3 is CASGLVLGGGRTDTQYF. DNA for the CDR3: TGTGCTAGTGGTTTGGTCCTCGGGGGGGGCAGGACAGATACGCAGTATTTT.

This clone is deemed medium-sized. CDR3 residues: CSVVAADSYEQYF. CDR3 coding DNA: TGCAGCGTTGTGGCGGCAGACTCGTACGAGCAGTACTTC. V gene TRBV29-1 combines with J gene TRBJ2-7, with D uncertain. The V end was cut by 4 bases, the J end by 4 bases, with 14 bases between. The CDR3 totals 13 residues. Germline CDR1 SQVTM, CDR2 ANQGSEA.

The J gene is TRBJ2-3, the V gene TRBV7-2, with 10 bases that match TRBD2. The CDR3 length is 16 residues. CDR1 and CDR2 from the germline V gene are SGHTA and FQGNSA. V lost 4 bases, J lost 1 base, and 5 bases stayed unmatched. The CDR3 DNA sequence: TGTGCCAGCAGCTCGCCTAGCGGGGGCCGCACAGATACGCAGTATTTT. Residues: CASSSPSGGRTDTQYF. The whole variable domain, remainder taken from reference TRBV7-2 and TRBJ2-3, is GAGVSQSPSNKVTEKGKDVELRCDPISGHTALYWYRQSLGQGLEFLIYFQGNSAPDKSGLPSDRFSAERTGGSVSTLTIQRTQQEDSAVYLCASSSPSGGRTDTQYFGPGTRLTVL.

CDR3 sequence: CASGTGMNSPLHF. DNA for the CDR3: TGTGCCAGCGGGACAGGGATGAATTCACCCCTCCACTTT. The chain links TRBV2 to TRBJ1-6; 9 nucleotides match TRBD1. The CDR3 is 13 residues long. Trimming removed 8 bases from V and 7 bases from J; junction bases left unmatched: 3. Germline values: CDR1 SNHLY, CDR2 FYNNEI.

The rearrangement joins TRBV27 to TRBJ2-1; no reliable D call. This CDR3 has 16 amino acids. Germline CDR1 reads MNHEY; CDR2 reads SMNVEV (reference sequence). Trimming took 4 bases from V and 0 from J, leaving 13 bases between them. The CDR3 DNA sequence: TGTGCCAGCAGTTCCCGACTGGCAAGCTCCTACAATGAGCAGTTCTTC. Amino acid sequence: CASSSRLASSYNEQFF.

The table lists this clone with a few counts. DNA of the CDR3: TGTGCCAGCAGTCTACACCCGACTAGCGGGGATAGCTCCTACAATGAGCAGTTCTTC. This translates into CASSLHPTSGDSSYNEQFF. The chain joins TRBV27 to TRBJ2-1; 11 bases align to TRBD2. CDR1 MNHEY and CDR2 SMNVEV come from the germline V gene (reference sequence). J lost 0 bases, V lost 5 bases, and 12 bases had no gene match. The CDR3 length is 19 residues.

This clone turned up a few times. The rearrangement links TRBV3-1 (or the pseudogene TRBV3-2) to TRBJ1-2; 10 nucleotides line up with TRBD1. Trimming removed 4 bases from V and 7 bases from J; junction bases left unmatched: 6. Germline CDR1 reads LGHDT; CDR2 reads YNNKEL (reference sequence). CDR3 length: 14 amino acids. The CDR3 is CASSPAGQGSGYTF. CDR3 DNA sequence: TGTGCCAGCAGCCCTGCGGGACAGGGGTCTGGCTACACCTTC.